The clone carrying this T cell receptor beta chain has only a few counts. The CDR3 spans 14 residues. From germline, CDR1 is MNHEY and CDR2 SMNVEV (reference sequence). V was cut by 4 bases and J by 9 bases, with 16 bases left in between. TCRdb itself ran the reads through MiXCR, one entry per CDR3 protein. The sample consists of approximately 200,000 distinct CDR3 sequences, roughly 20% of them appearing once. This entry is derived from a study of T cell repertoires in cytomegalovirus infection. Study as a whole: From public TCR beta signatures came an indication of both CMV infection and matching HLA type.

Source material: CD8+ T cells from PBMCs. The TCR originated in a human donor in good health (CMV status not recorded). Some clones in this sample may be carry-over from other donors' samples. The chain employs TRBV27 and TRBJ1-5, with D perhaps TRBD1 (5 bases). The CDR3 loop reads CASSSFGTGGPQHF. The CDR3 region has the DNA TGTGCCAGCAGTTCGTTTGGGACCGGCGGGCCCCAGCATTTT.